These 21 T cell receptor beta chains were all obtained from the same sample, sequenced in a study of blood T cell repertoires in COVID-19 (TCRdb year 2020). The library was obtained by the immunoSEQ multiplex PCR assay. TCRdb holds this immuneACCESS table with in-frame rearrangements only. Some clones are missing; in checked studies, unresolved V genes explain under half, and the rest has no known cause. This sample holds 98,000 or so clones; over 75% were observed only once. Just over 4% of the sample goes to the ten largest clones. Sequences were obtained from peripheral blood. The source is a woman in her seventies with acute or convalescent COVID-19.

The rearrangement joins TRBV11-3 to TRBJ2-3, with TRBD1 matching 7 bases. J lost 1 base, V lost 0 bases, and 1 base had no gene match. The CDR3 has 15 residues. The germline gives CDR1 SGHNT, CDR2 YENEEA. The CDR3 nucleotides are TGTGCCAGCAGCTTAGATGGGACAGGCACAGATACGCAGTATTTT. Protein sequence: CASSLDGTGTDTQYF.

This rearrangement joins TRBV9 to TRBJ2-2; 10 positions match TRBD2. Germline values: CDR1 SGDLS, CDR2 YYNGEE. Trimming at V came to 4 bases and at J to 7 bases, leaving 16 bases not matched to a gene. The CDR3 sequence is 18 residues long. The CDR3 nucleotides read TGTGCCAGCAGCCCCCGCGAGGGTAGCGGGAGGAAGGACGGGGAGCTGTTTTTT. This gives the protein CASSPREGSGRKDGELFF.

V and J are TRBV11-2 and TRBJ2-3; a weak D match, TRBD2 (7 bases). Looked up from germline, CDR1 is SGHAT and CDR2 is FQNNGV. This CDR3 has 16 residues. V was trimmed by 4 bases and J by 2 bases, leaving 16 bases between them. In nucleotides, the CDR3 is TGTGCCAGCAGCTCAGTGGGAGGGGGGACCACAGATACGCAGTATTTT. Translated: CASSSVGGGTTDTQYF.

This clone has a handful of counts. V is TRBV7-3 and J is TRBJ1-1; 7 bases match TRBD1. CDR1 and CDR2 (germline): SGHTA, FQGTGA. This CDR3 is built from 13 residues. J was trimmed by 4 bases and V by 5 bases; bases with no gene match: 4. CDR3 loop: CASSQTGTTEAFF. The CDR3 region has the DNA TGTGCCAGCAGCCAGACAGGGACCACTGAAGCTTTCTTT. The variable domain in full, completed from reference TRBV7-3 and TRBJ1-1, reads GAGVSQTPSNKVTEKGKYVELRCDPISGHTALYWYRQSLGQGPEFLIYFQGTGAADDSGLPNDRFFAVRPEGSVSTLKIQRTERGDSAVYLCASSQTGTTEAFFGQGTRLTVV.

This chain connects TRBV7-2 to TRBJ1-2, with a tentative D call TRBD1 (5 bases). The CDR3 sequence is 15 residues long. Germline assignment: CDR1 SGHTA and CDR2 FQGNSA. The V gene lost 3 bases and the J gene lost 3 bases, with 14 bases spanning the gap. DNA of the CDR3: TGTGCCAGCAGCTTGCGGAGACAGTATGACTATGGCTACACCTTC. Protein product: CASSLRRQYDYGYTF.

The rearrangement joins TRBV7-9 to TRBJ1-2; D is possibly TRBD1 (6 bases). The V gene's germline CDR1 is SEHNR and CDR2 FQNEAQ (reference sequence). Trimming pared 1 base from V and 4 bases from J, leaving 13 bases between. The CDR3 sequence is 15 residues long. The CDR3 DNA reads TGTGCCAGCAGCTTAGGGGCAGGGGACGCCTATGGCTACACCTTC. This sequence encodes CASSLGAGDAYGYTF.

The rearrangement uses TRBV4-2 and TRBJ1-1; 7 bases fit TRBD1. The CDR3 contains 16 residues. Looked up from germline, CDR1 is LGHNA and CDR2 is YNFKEQ. Trimming at V came to 3 bases and at J to 5 bases, leaving 12 bases not matched to a gene. CDR3 bases: TGTGCCAGCAGCCACCTTCCCGACAGGGTGACAACTGAAGCTTTCTTT. Protein sequence: CASSHLPDRVTTEAFF.

This clone was counted between two and nine times. V usage is TRBV18 and J usage is TRBJ2-1, with 8 bases aligning to TRBD1. The trim removed 3 bases at V and 8 bases at J, leaving 9 bases unmatched. Germline V gene data show CDR1 as KGHSH and CDR2 as LQKENI. CDR3 length: 15 residues. The CDR3 sequence is CASSPSQGDYYEQFF. In DNA form, the CDR3 reads TGTGCCAGCTCACCGTCACAGGGGGATTATTATGAGCAGTTCTTC.

The genes are TRBV30 and TRBJ2-3; D perhaps matches TRBD2 (6 bases). The CDR3 is 13 amino acids. Germline CDR1 is GTSNPN and CDR2 is SVGIG (reference sequence). V was cut by 5 bases and J by 4 bases, with 13 bases left in between. CDR3 sequence (DNA): TGTGCCTGGGCGACTAGGAGGTCAGATACGCAGTATTTT. Protein sequence: CAWATRRSDTQYF.

The chain links TRBV2 to TRBJ2-3, with D perhaps matching TRBD1 (6 bases). The CDR3 runs to 15 residues. Trimming took off 9 bases at V and 0 bases at J, with 16 bases between the two ends. Germline V gene sequence: CDR1 SNHLY, CDR2 FYNNEI. The CDR3: CARRTGTSSTDTQYF. The CDR3 nucleotides read TGTGCCAGAAGAACCGGGACAAGCAGCACAGATACGCAGTATTTT.

This chain uses TRBV6-5 with TRBJ1-1, with a weak D call TRBD1 (6 bases). The CDR3 covers 15 residues. The ends were cut back, 10 bases at V and 2 bases at J, with 20 bases in the middle. CDR1 and CDR2 from the germline V gene are MNHEY and SVGAGI. The CDR3 sequence: CATSLLGQTNTEAFF. The CDR3 DNA follows: TGTGCCACCTCCCTTCTCGGACAGACAAACACTGAAGCTTTCTTT.

This chain links TRBV10-3 with TRBJ1-5; a possible D gene is TRBD1 (5 bases). V was trimmed by 3 bases and J by 1 base, leaving 13 bases between them. The V gene's germline CDR1 is ENHRY and CDR2 SYGVKD. The CDR3 is 16 amino acids. DNA for the CDR3: TGTGCCATCAGTGATCTTGACAGCAGGAGCAATCAGCCCCAGCATTTT. Its protein product is CAISDLDSRSNQPQHF.

The rearrangement joins TRBV18 to TRBJ1-1; D may be TRBD1 (5 bases). The CDR3 is 14 residues long. V gave up 4 bases and J gave up 1 base, with 10 bases separating them. Germline loops: CDR1 KGHSH, CDR2 LQKENI. The CDR3, as DNA: TGTGCCAGCTCACGAGGAGGGGAGAACACTGAAGCTTTCTTT. Translating gives CASSRGGENTEAFF.

The chain carries TRBV4-1 and TRBJ1-5, with a weak D call TRBD1 (6 bases). V shed 6 bases and J shed 0 bases, with 15 bases lying between them. In germline, CDR1 is MGHRA, CDR2 YSYEKL. CDR3 size: 16 residues. This CDR3 is CASRPDRDYSNQPQHF. The CDR3 coding sequence is TGCGCCAGCAGACCGGACAGAGATTATAGCAATCAGCCCCAGCATTTT.

The V gene is TRBV5-1, the J gene TRBJ1-2; D unresolved. Germline V gene sequence: CDR1 SGHRS, CDR2 YFSETQ. Trimming removed 0 bases at V and 2 bases at J, with 11 bases between. The length of the CDR3 is 15 residues. This CDR3 reads CASSLAAEGNYGYTF. DNA of the CDR3: TGCGCCAGCAGCTTGGCCGCGGAGGGCAACTATGGCTACACCTTC.

The chain carries TRBV4-1 and TRBJ1-3; 8 bases are shared with TRBD1. J lost 4 bases, V lost 1 base, and 6 bases had no gene match. This CDR3 is 16 amino acids long. The germline gives CDR1 MGHRA, CDR2 YSYEKL. The CDR3 region is CASSQVRGTGGNTIYF. The CDR3 coding sequence is TGCGCCAGCAGCCAAGTGCGGGGGACAGGAGGAAACACCATATATTTT.

This chain links TRBV2 with TRBJ2-5; TRBD2 might be the D (5 bases). Trimming left V 5 bases short and J 4 bases short, with 14 bases between. CDR1 is SNHLY and CDR2 is FYNNEI in the germline V gene. This CDR3 spans 14 amino acids. This chain's CDR3 is CASSPRWELETQYF. The CDR3 DNA reads TGTGCCAGCAGTCCTAGGTGGGAGTTAGAGACCCAGTACTTC. Variable domain in full (rest from reference TRBV2 and TRBJ2-5): EPEVTQTPSHQVTQMGQEVILRCVPISNHLYFYWYRQILGQKVEFLVSFYNNEISEKSEIFDDQFSVERPDGSNFTLKIRSTKLEDSAMYFCASSPRWELETQYFGPGTRLLVL.

V is TRBV28 and J is TRBJ1-2; tentative D call: TRBD1 (6 bases). The CDR3 is 17 residues long. The V end lost 2 bases, the J end lost 7 bases, and 23 bases lay between the germline ends. CDR1 and CDR2 (germline): MDHEN, SYDVKM. This CDR3 reads CASSLRSPRGGIGGYTF. CDR3 sequence (DNA): TGTGCCAGCAGTTTACGATCCCCCCGAGGGGGAATCGGTGGCTACACCTTC.

This clone was observed a single time. The chain links TRBV6-5 to TRBJ1-6; possible D gene TRBD1, 5 bases. Deletions cut 1 base from V and 8 bases from J, with 12 bases between. The germline CDR1 and CDR2 sequences are MNHEY and SVGAGI. The CDR3 spans 15 residues. The CDR3 DNA sequence: TGTGCCAGCAGTTACTATGGCAGGGTTTATTCACCCCTCCACTTT. Its protein is CASSYYGRVYSPLHF.

This chain joins TRBV11-3 and TRBJ2-7; D gene ambiguous. The CDR3 loop spans 8 amino acids. With 7 bases removed from V and 9 bases from J, the gap between germline ends came to 4 bases. Germline V gene data show CDR1 as SGHNT and CDR2 as YENEEA. CDR3 loop: CASTLQYF. DNA for the CDR3: TGTGCCAGCACCCTGCAGTACTTC.

This clone was detected a few times. This chain connects TRBV6-1 to TRBJ2-1, with D unresolved. V lost 0 bases and J lost 8, with 11 bases in between. The CDR3 is made up of 14 amino acids. CDR1 and CDR2 (germline): MNHNS, SASEGT. CDR3 coding DNA: TGTGCCAGCAGTGAAGCGGGCCCCAAGGATGAGCAGTTCTTC. Its translation: CASSEAGPKDEQFF.